The present TCR beta chain was sequenced within a study of blood T cell repertoires in COVID-19. Study at large: Acute and convalescent COVID-19 specimens originated in the United States, Italy and Spain. PBMCs, B-cell-depleted T cells, or T cells were the source of the cDNA or gDNA that made up the material.

CDR3 length: 14 residues. V lost 3 bases to trimming and J lost 0 bases, with 9 bases between them. Germline V gene sequence: CDR1 SGHNT, CDR2 YYREEE (reference sequence). Under the authors' procedure: Quantification of nucleated cells was approximated via reference gene primer amplification. Clones were sequenced by immunoSEQ multiplex PCR, and TCRdb holds only the in-frame ones, with some missing. V, J and clone size reflect that table, while D and trimming were determined from the DNA. This sample has some 55,000 clones; 80% to 85% occur once, and the top ten carry roughly 2%. The sequencing input was peripheral blood. The origin of this receptor is an older woman with acute or convalescent COVID-19. This sequence joins TRBV5-4 and TRBJ1-1; maybe TRBD1 (6 bases). The chain's CDR3 is CASSSGQMNTEAFF. Written as DNA, the CDR3 is TGTGCCAGCAGCTCTGGACAGATGAACACTGAAGCTTTCTTT.